Listed below are T cell receptor beta chains from one sample, sequenced in a study of T-cell memory formation after mild COVID-19. TCRdb reprocessed the 5' RACE reads with MiXCR, giving one entry per CDR3 protein. The table records around 300,000 distinct CDR3 sequences, under 15% of them present only once. The material sequenced was PBMCs or a T cell subset sorted from them (not recorded which). The receptor set was obtained from a man between 18 and 29 years old who had mild COVID-19 (a few samples of this study predate the infection). Cell type and time point are not known. The CDR3 runs from the conserved cysteine through the conserved F or W. The D gene is left open where the match is weak. Clone size is shown for a subset of rows, as once, few, many or a class of expanded clone.

DNA: TGTGCCAGTGGGCACAGCTCCTATAATTCACCCCTCCACTTT; CDR3: CASGHSSYNSPLHF; size: .; J: TRBJ1-6; D: .; V: TRBV19
DNA: TGCGCCAGCGCGGATACCGCCTCTGGAAACACCATATATTTT; CDR3: CASADTASGNTIYF; size: .; J: TRBJ1-3; D: .; V: TRBV5-1
DNA: TGTGCCAGCAAACCTCAGACGGGAATAAACACTGAAGCTTTCTTT; CDR3: CASKPQTGINTEAFF; size: .; J: TRBJ1-1; D: .; V: TRBV27
DNA: TGTGCCAGCAGTCCCCAACAGGGGGTACGGGATGAGCAGTTCTTC; CDR3: CASSPQQGVRDEQFF; size: many; J: TRBJ2-1; D: TRBD1; V: TRBV25-1
DNA: TGTGCCAGCAGTCATCGCCTCGGGTATAATTCACCCCTCCACTTT; CDR3: CASSHRLGYNSPLHF; size: few; J: TRBJ1-6; D: .; V: TRBV6-6
DNA: TGTGCCAGCAGTGATTTAGCAGGGGGCATTCAGTACTTC; CDR3: CASSDLAGGIQYF; size: few; J: TRBJ2-4; D: TRBD1; V: TRBV2
DNA: TGTGCCACCAGCAGAGATGGTACGGACAGGTCCTCGCCCCGCCATTCACCCCTCCACTTT; CDR3: CATSRDGTDRSSPRHSPLHF; size: .; J: TRBJ1-6; D: TRBD1; V: TRBV15
DNA: TGTGCCACCAGCCGAGTTTCGGCGGTCTCCTACGAGCAGTACTTC; CDR3: CATSRVSAVSYEQYF; size: .; J: TRBJ2-7; D: .; V: TRBV15
DNA: TGTGCCAGCACCCCCCCGCGAAGACTTTCGACCTCCTACAATGAGCAGTTCTTC; CDR3: CASTPPRRLSTSYNEQFF; size: .; J: TRBJ2-1; D: .; V: TRBV28
DNA: TGTGCCAGCAGTTGGGGACAGACGGATTACTTC; CDR3: CASSWGQTDYF; size: few; J: TRBJ2-5; D: TRBD1; V: TRBV6-5
DNA: TGCTCCAGCAGCTTGTTTTCCCATCCGAACTATGGCTACACCTTC; CDR3: CSSSLFSHPNYGYTF; size: .; J: TRBJ1-2; D: .; V: TRBV5-1
DNA: TGTGCCAGCAGCGTAGAATGGGGACAGGGTCGTGAGCAGTTCTTC; CDR3: CASSVEWGQGREQFF; size: .; J: TRBJ2-1; D: TRBD1; V: TRBV9
DNA: TGCGCCAGCAGCTTTTCGGGGTACGCCGGGGAGCTGTTTTTT; CDR3: CASSFSGYAGELFF; size: .; J: TRBJ2-2; D: .; V: TRBV5-1
DNA: TGCAGTGCCAACCCGGGGGCGTCGGGGTACAATGAGCAGTTCTTC; CDR3: CSANPGASGYNEQFF; size: .; J: TRBJ2-1; D: .; V: TRBV20-1
DNA: TGTGCCAGCAGTGTCCCGACAGGGCACACAGATACGCAGTATTTT; CDR3: CASSVPTGHTDTQYF; size: .; J: TRBJ2-3; D: TRBD1; V: TRBV6-4
DNA: TGTGCCAGCAGCTTAACGGCGGGCTCTAGCACAGATACGCAGTATTTT; CDR3: CASSLTAGSSTDTQYF; size: few; J: TRBJ2-3; D: .; V: TRBV7-2
DNA: TGTGCCAGCGGGGGGGCAGTCTACAATGAGCAGTTCTTC; CDR3: CASGGAVYNEQFF; size: many; J: TRBJ2-1; D: .; V: TRBV9
DNA: TGCGCCAGCAGCTTCAATCTTCGAGACTCCTCCTACGAGCAGTACTTC; CDR3: CASSFNLRDSSYEQYF; size: .; J: TRBJ2-7; D: .; V: TRBV5-1
DNA: TGCGCCAGCAGCGCGTCAGGGCTTCAAGAGACCCAGTACTTC; CDR3: CASSASGLQETQYF; size: many; J: TRBJ2-5; D: .; V: TRBV5-1
DNA: TGTGCCAGCAGCCGCCCGCCGGGGAGCTCCTACAATGAGCAGTTCTTC; CDR3: CASSRPPGSSYNEQFF; size: .; J: TRBJ2-1; D: .; V: TRBV2
DNA: TGCGCCAGCAGTGAGGGTAGCGGGGTCGAGCAGTACTTC; CDR3: CASSEGSGVEQYF; size: few; J: TRBJ2-7; D: TRBD2; V: TRBV10-1
DNA: TGTGCCACCAGTGATTCGGCTAGCGGGAACAATGAGCAGTTCTTC; CDR3: CATSDSASGNNEQFF; size: many; J: TRBJ2-1; D: TRBD2; V: TRBV24-1
DNA: TGTGCCAGCAGTGCCAGACAGGGCCTAGCCAAAAACATTCAGTACTTC; CDR3: CASSARQGLAKNIQYF; size: few; J: TRBJ2-4; D: TRBD1; V: TRBV6-2/TRBV6-3
DNA: TGCGCCAGCAGCTTGTGGGGACTAGCGGGGGACGCAGATACGCAGTATTTT; CDR3: CASSLWGLAGDADTQYF; size: .; J: TRBJ2-3; D: TRBD2; V: TRBV5-1
DNA: TGTGCCAGCAGCCAAGATAGTTCGGGGGGGCGGTACGAGCAGTACTTC; CDR3: CASSQDSSGGRYEQYF; size: few; J: TRBJ2-7; D: TRBD2; V: TRBV4-2
DNA: TGTGCCAGCAGACGGGGAATACAAGACTACGAGCAGTACTTC; CDR3: CASRRGIQDYEQYF; size: once; J: TRBJ2-7; D: .; V: TRBV7-2
DNA: TGCGCCAGCTTCCCGGACAGAAGGAACACTGAAGCTTTCTTT; CDR3: CASFPDRRNTEAFF; size: few; J: TRBJ1-1; D: .; V: TRBV5-1
DNA: TGTGCCAGCAGCAGTTGGACAGCGAACACTGAAGCTTTCTTT; CDR3: CASSSWTANTEAFF; size: .; J: TRBJ1-1; D: .; V: TRBV7-9
DNA: TGCGCCAGCAGCACGGACCCCACAGATACGCAGTATTTT; CDR3: CASSTDPTDTQYF; size: few; J: TRBJ2-3; D: .; V: TRBV5-1
DNA: TGTGCCAGCAGCTTTCGGGACTATGGCTACACCTTC; CDR3: CASSFRDYGYTF; size: few; J: TRBJ1-2; D: .; V: TRBV7-9
DNA: TGTGCCAGCAGCCTAAGGGACGACACTGAAGCTTTCTTT; CDR3: CASSLRDDTEAFF; size: few; J: TRBJ1-1; D: .; V: TRBV3-1
DNA: TGTGCCAGCAGTTTAGCGCGATTTTACGGCACAGGGGGGGGTCAGCCCCAGCATTTT; CDR3: CASSLARFYGTGGGQPQHF; size: .; J: TRBJ1-5; D: TRBD1; V: TRBV12-3/TRBV12-4
DNA: TGTGCCAGCAGCCAAGCCCCCCAGGCCTCTCGCGAGCAGTACTTC; CDR3: CASSQAPQASREQYF; size: few; J: TRBJ2-7; D: .; V: TRBV3-1
DNA: TGTGCCAGCAGCCAAGATTCAAACCGCGACTTTTATGAAAAACTGTTTTTT; CDR3: CASSQDSNRDFYEKLFF; size: .; J: TRBJ1-4; D: .; V: TRBV3-1
DNA: TGTGCCAGCAGCTCGTCCCGGGACAGGGTCGGAAACACCTTC; CDR3: CASSSSRDRVGNTF; size: .; J: TRBJ1-2; D: TRBD1; V: TRBV7-2
DNA: TGTGCCAGCAGCCCCCGACAGATCACCGGGGAGCTGTTTTTT; CDR3: CASSPRQITGELFF; size: many; J: TRBJ2-2; D: .; V: TRBV14
DNA: TGTGCCAGCCTAAGGCAGGGGGACAGCACCGGGGAGCTGTTTTTT; CDR3: CASLRQGDSTGELFF; size: many; J: TRBJ2-2; D: TRBD1; V: TRBV6-2/TRBV6-3
DNA: TGTGCCAGCAGCTTAGGAGGAAAGACCCAGTACTTC; CDR3: CASSLGGKTQYF; size: many; J: TRBJ2-5; D: .; V: TRBV7-6
DNA: TGCAGCGTTGCCCTAGCGGGGGTGGAGACCCAGTACTTC; CDR3: CSVALAGVETQYF; size: .; J: TRBJ2-5; D: TRBD2; V: TRBV29-1
DNA: TGTGCCATCAGTGAGGGGGTTATTGGCAATCAGCCCCAGCATTTT; CDR3: CAISEGVIGNQPQHF; size: few; J: TRBJ1-5; D: .; V: TRBV10-3
DNA: TGTGCCAGCAGCTTAGCCGGAGAAGGGCCCCAGCCCCAGCATTTT; CDR3: CASSLAGEGPQPQHF; size: .; J: TRBJ1-5; D: .; V: TRBV7-9
DNA: TGTGCCAGCAGCTTATCGGGGAGGCAGCCCCAGCATTTT; CDR3: CASSLSGRQPQHF; size: few; J: TRBJ1-5; D: .; V: TRBV7-2
DNA: TGCGCCAGCAGCTTGGCCGGGACAGGCTACGAGCAGTACTTC; CDR3: CASSLAGTGYEQYF; size: many; J: TRBJ2-7; D: TRBD1; V: TRBV5-1
DNA: TGTGCCAGCAGCTTATGGCAGGGGGTCTACAATGAGCAGTTCTTC; CDR3: CASSLWQGVYNEQFF; size: .; J: TRBJ2-1; D: TRBD1; V: TRBV7-2
DNA: TGTGCCAGCAGCCCCGGGGCTGGAAACACCATATATTTT; CDR3: CASSPGAGNTIYF; size: .; J: TRBJ1-3; D: .; V: TRBV5-4
DNA: TGTGCCAGCTTGGGACAGATGAATTCACCCCTCCACTTT; CDR3: CASLGQMNSPLHF; size: few; J: TRBJ1-6; D: TRBD1; V: TRBV6-2/TRBV6-3
DNA: TGTGCCAGCAGCCCCCGCGAGGGCGCCTCTTCCTACGAGCAGTACTTC; CDR3: CASSPREGASSYEQYF; size: .; J: TRBJ2-7; D: .; V: TRBV7-8
DNA: TGCAGTGCTGTCTTAGCGGACGGAACCTACGAGCAGTACTTC; CDR3: CSAVLADGTYEQYF; size: few; J: TRBJ2-7; D: .; V: TRBV20-1